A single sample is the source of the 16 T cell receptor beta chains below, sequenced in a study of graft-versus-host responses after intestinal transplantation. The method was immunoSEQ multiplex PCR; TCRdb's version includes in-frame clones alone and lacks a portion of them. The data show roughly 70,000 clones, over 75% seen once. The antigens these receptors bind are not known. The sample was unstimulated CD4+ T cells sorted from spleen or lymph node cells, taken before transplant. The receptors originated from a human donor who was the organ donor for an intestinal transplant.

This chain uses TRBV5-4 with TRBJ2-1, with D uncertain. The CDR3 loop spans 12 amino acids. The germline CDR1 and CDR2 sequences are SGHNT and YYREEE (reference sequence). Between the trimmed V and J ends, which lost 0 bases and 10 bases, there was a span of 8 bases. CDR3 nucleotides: TGTGCCAGCAGCTTGGGATGGCAAGAGCAGTTCTTC. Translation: CASSLGWQEQFF.

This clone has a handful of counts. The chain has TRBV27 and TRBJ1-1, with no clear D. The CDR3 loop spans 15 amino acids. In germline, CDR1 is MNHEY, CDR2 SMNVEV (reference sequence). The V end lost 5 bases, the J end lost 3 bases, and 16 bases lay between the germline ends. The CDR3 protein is CASSGRGGWDTEAFF. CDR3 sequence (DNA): TGTGCCAGCAGTGGTCGGGGAGGGTGGGACACTGAAGCTTTCTTT.

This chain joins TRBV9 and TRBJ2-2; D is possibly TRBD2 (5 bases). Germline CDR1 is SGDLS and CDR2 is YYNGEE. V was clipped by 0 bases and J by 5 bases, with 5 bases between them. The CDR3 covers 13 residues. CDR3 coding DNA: TGTGCCAGCAGCGTAGGAGGGACCGGGGAGCTGTTTTTT. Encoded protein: CASSVGGTGELFF.

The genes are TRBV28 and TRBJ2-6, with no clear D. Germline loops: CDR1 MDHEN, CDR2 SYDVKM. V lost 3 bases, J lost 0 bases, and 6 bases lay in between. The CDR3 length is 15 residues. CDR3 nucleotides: TGTGCCAGCAGTTTTGGGCGCTCTGGGGCCAACGTCCTGACTTTC. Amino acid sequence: CASSFGRSGANVLTF.

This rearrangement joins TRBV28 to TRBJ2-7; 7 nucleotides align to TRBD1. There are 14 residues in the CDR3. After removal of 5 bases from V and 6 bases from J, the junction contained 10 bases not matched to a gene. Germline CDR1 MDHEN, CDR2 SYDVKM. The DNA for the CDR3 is TGTGCCAGCAGTGGACAGGTGGGGCCTTTCGAGCAGTACGTC. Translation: CASSGQVGPFEQYV.

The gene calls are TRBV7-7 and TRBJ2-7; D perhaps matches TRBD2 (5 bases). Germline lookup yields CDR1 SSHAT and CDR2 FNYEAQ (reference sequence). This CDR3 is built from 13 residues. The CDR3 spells CASSRMTGSEQYV. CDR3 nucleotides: TGTGCTAGCAGCAGGATGACGGGGAGCGAGCAGTACGTC.

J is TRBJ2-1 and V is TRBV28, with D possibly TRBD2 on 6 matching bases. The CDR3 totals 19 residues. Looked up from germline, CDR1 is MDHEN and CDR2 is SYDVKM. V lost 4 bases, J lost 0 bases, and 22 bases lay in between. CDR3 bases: TGTGCCAGCAGTTCCTTCTCCGTTAGGGACTCGAGCTCCTACAATGAGCAGTTCTTC. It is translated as CASSSFSVRDSSSYNEQFF.

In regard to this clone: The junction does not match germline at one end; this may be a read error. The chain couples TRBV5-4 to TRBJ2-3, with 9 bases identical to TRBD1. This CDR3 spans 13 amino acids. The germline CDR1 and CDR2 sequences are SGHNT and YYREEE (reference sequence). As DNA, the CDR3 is TGTGCCAGCAGCTTAGACGAGACAGGGGGTCGTGGTTTT. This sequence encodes CASSLDETGGRGF.

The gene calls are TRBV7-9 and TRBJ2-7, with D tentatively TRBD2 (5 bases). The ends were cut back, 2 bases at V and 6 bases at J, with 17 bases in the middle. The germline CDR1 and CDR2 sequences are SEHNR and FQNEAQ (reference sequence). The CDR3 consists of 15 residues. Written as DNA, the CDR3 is TGTGCCAGCAGCTTAAAAAGCGGATCCTACCCCGAGCAGTACGTC. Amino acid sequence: CASSLKSGSYPEQYV.

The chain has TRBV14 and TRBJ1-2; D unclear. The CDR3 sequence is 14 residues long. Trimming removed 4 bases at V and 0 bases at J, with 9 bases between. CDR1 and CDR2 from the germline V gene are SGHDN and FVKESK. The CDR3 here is CASSPTDSNYGYTF. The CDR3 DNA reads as TGTGCCAGCAGCCCGACCGACTCTAACTATGGCTACACCTTC. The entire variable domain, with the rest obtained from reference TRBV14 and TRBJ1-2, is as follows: EAGVTQFPSHSVIEKGQTVTLRCDPISGHDNLYWYRRVMGKEIKFLLHFVKESKQDESGMPNNRFLAERTGGTYSTLKVQPAELEDSGVYFCASSPTDSNYGYTFGSGTRLTVV.

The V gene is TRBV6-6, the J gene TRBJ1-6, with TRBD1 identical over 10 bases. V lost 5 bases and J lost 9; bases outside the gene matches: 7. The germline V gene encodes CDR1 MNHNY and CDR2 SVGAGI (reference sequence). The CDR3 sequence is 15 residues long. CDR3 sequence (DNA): TGTGCCAGCAGTGACTGGACAGGGGGTAGTTCACCCCTCCACTTT. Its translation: CASSDWTGGSSPLHF.

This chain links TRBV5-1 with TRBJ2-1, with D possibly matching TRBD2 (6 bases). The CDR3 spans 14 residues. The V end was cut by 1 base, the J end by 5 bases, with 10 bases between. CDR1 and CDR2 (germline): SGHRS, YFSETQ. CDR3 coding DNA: TGCGCCAGCAGCTTGCCGGCGGGGAACAATGAGCAGTTCTTC. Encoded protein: CASSLPAGNNEQFF.

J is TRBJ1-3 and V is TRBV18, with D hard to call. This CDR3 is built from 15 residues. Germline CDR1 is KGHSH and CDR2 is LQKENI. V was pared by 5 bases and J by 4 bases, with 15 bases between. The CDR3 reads CASSANQDGGNTIYF. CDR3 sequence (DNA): TGTGCCAGCTCAGCTAACCAAGACGGGGGAAACACCATATATTTT.

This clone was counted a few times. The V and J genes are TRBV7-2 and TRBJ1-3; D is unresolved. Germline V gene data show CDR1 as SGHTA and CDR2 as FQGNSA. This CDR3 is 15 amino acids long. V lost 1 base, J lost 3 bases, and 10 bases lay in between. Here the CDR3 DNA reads TGTGCCAGCAGCTTAGTTTCCGGGTTTGGAAACACCATATATTTT. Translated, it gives CASSLVSGFGNTIYF.

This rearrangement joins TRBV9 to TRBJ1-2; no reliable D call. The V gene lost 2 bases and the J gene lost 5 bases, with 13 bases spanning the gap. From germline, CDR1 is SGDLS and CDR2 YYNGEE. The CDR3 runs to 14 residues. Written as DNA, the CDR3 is TGTGCCAGCAGCGTCGGGGTGGCTCAGTATGGCTACACCTTC. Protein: CASSVGVAQYGYTF.

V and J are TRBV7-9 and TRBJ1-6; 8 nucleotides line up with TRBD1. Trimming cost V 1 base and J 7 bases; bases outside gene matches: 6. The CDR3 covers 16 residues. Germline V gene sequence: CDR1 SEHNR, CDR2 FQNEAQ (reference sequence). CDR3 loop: CASSLGGGQANSPLHF. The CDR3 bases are TGTGCCAGCAGCTTAGGTGGGGGACAGGCAAATTCACCCCTCCACTTT.